The clone carrying this T cell receptor beta chain has just one count. Germline-derived CDR1 and CDR2 are LGHDT and YNNKEL (reference sequence). CDR3 length equals 13 residues. V trimming: 1 base; J trimming: 10 bases; junction bases outside the gene matches: 3. This sample is drawn from a study of control samples from healthy donors and cancer patients. Method: immunoSEQ multiplex PCR; TCRdb's copy keeps in-frame clones and lacks some. The data contain tens of thousands of clones, roughly 90% of them singletons. This clonotype was sampled from a woman aged 65 to 85 in good health. This chain connects TRBV3-1 (or the pseudogene TRBV3-2) to TRBJ2-1; TRBD2 agrees at 8 bases. Specimen: blood. The CDR3 DNA reads TGTGCCAGCAGCCAAGGGACTAGCCGAGAGCAGTTCTTC. Protein product: CASSQGTSREQFF.